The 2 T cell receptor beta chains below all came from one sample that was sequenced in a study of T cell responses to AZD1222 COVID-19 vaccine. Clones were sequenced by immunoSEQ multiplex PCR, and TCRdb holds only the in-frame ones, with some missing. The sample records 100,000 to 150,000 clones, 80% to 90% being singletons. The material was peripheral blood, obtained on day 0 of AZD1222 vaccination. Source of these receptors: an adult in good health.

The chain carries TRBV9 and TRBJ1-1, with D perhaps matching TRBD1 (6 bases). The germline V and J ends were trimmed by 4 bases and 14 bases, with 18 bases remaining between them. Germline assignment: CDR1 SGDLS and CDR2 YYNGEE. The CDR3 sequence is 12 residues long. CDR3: CASSPGEGGGFF. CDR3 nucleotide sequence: TGTGCCAGCAGCCCGGGGGAGGGGGGAGGCTTCTTT.

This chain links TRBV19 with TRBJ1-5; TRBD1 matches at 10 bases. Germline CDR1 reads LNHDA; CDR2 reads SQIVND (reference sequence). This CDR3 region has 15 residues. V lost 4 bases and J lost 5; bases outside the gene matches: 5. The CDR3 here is CASSTRQGADQPQHF. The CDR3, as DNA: TGTGCCAGTAGTACTCGACAGGGGGCCGATCAGCCCCAGCATTTT.